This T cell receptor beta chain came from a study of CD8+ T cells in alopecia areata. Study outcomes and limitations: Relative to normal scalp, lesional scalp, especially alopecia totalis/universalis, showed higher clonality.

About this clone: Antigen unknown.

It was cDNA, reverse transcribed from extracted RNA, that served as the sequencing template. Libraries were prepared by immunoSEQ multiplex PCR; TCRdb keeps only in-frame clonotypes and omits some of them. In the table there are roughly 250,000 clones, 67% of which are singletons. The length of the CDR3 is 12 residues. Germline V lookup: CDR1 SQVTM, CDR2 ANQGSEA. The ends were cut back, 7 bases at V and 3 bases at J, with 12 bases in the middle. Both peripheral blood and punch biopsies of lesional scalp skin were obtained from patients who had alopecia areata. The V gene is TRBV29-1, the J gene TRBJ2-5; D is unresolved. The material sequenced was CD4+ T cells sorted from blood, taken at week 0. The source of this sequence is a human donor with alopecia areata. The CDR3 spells CSGGRVEETQYF. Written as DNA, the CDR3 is TGCAGCGGGGGTAGGGTGGAAGAGACCCAGTACTTC.